Listed here are 31 T cell receptor beta chains from one sample, sequenced in a study of radiotherapy plus CTLA-4 blockade in lung cancer (dated by TCRdb to 2016 to 2018). The library was prepared using the immunoSEQ multiplex PCR assay. This immuneACCESS table, as held by TCRdb, lists in-frame sequences with V and J called but not all clones. Of the missing ones, under half trace to an unresolved V gene in checked studies; the others have no known cause. Present in this sample are 90,000 to 100,000 clones, around 79% of which were seen just once. The ten largest clonotypes hold approximately 2.6% of the sample. The sequenced sample was peripheral blood, obtained from a patient treated with radiotherapy plus ipilimumab. These receptors all come from a human donor with non-small cell lung cancer who had a partial response to radiotherapy plus ipilimumab. Some clones in this sample may be carry-over from other donors' samples.

The chain employs TRBV18 and TRBJ2-5; D not resolved. V gave up 2 bases and J gave up 6 bases, with 10 bases separating them. Germline V CDR1 and CDR2: KGHSH, LQKENI. The CDR3 has 13 amino acids. CDR3: CASSPTDSKTQYF. CDR3 bases: TGTGCCAGCTCACCAACAGATTCGAAGACCCAGTACTTC.

The chain is built from TRBV5-1 and TRBJ2-3; TRBD1 agrees at 9 bases. Germline lookup yields CDR1 SGHRS and CDR2 YFSETQ. Trimming at V came to 0 bases and at J to 3 bases, leaving 2 bases not matched to a gene. The CDR3 is 15 residues long. CDR3 amino acids: CASSLEGQGTDTQYF. The CDR3 nucleotides read TGCGCCAGCAGCTTGGAGGGACAGGGAACAGATACGCAGTATTTT.

This chain uses TRBV5-1 with TRBJ1-5; D is unclear. Germline lookup yields CDR1 SGHRS and CDR2 YFSETQ. V was trimmed by 4 bases and J by 0 bases, leaving 11 bases between them. The CDR3 is made up of 15 amino acids. The DNA of the CDR3 is TGCGCCAGCAGCCCGGCAGGTGATAGCAATCAGCCCCAGCATTTT. Translated: CASSPAGDSNQPQHF.

The CDR3 coding sequence is TGTGCCAGCAGCTTCAGGGACACTGAAGCTTTCTTT. It codes for CASSFRDTEAFF. This chain links TRBV7-2 with TRBJ1-1; D is perhaps TRBD1 (5 bases). This CDR3 is built from 12 residues. Per the germline V gene, CDR1 is SGHTA and CDR2 is FQGNSA. V lost 3 bases, J lost 3 bases, and 5 bases lay in between.

The rearrangement uses TRBV2 and TRBJ1-5; D is unresolved. The CDR3 is made up of 15 amino acids. Germline V gene lookup returns CDR1 SNHLY and CDR2 FYNNEI. V was trimmed by 5 bases and J by 0 bases, leaving 11 bases between them. This CDR3 reads CASSLDPYSNQPQHF. The CDR3 region has the DNA TGTGCCAGCAGTCTAGATCCCTATAGCAATCAGCCCCAGCATTTT.

This clone has just a few counts. J is TRBJ1-5 and V is TRBV7-9, with D perhaps matching TRBD1 (5 bases). The CDR3 loop spans 16 amino acids. The V gene's germline CDR1 is SEHNR and CDR2 FQNEAQ (reference sequence). V was pared by 3 bases and J by 2 bases, with 14 bases between. CDR3 in amino acids: CASSLGPGGGNQPQHF. The CDR3 region has the DNA TGTGCCAGCAGCTTGGGCCCCGGGGGAGGCAATCAGCCCCAGCATTTT.

The gene calls are TRBV11-3 and TRBJ2-3; D uncertain. Germline V CDR1 and CDR2: SGHNT, YENEEA. The CDR3 extends over 14 amino acids. V dropped 0 bases and J dropped 6 bases, with 10 bases sitting between them. CDR3 bases: TGTGCCAGCAGCTTAGATTCTAGTCTGGATACGCAGTATTTT. Translated: CASSLDSSLDTQYF.

The V gene is TRBV28, the J gene TRBJ1-4; TRBD1 agrees at 9 bases. The germline V gene has CDR1 MDHEN and CDR2 SYDVKM. The CDR3 sequence is 15 residues long. With 4 bases clipped from V and 5 bases from J, the junction kept 5 bases outside the gene matches. The CDR3 protein is CASSSPGQGNEKLFF. The CDR3, as DNA: TGTGCCAGCAGTTCCCCGGGACAGGGAAATGAAAAACTGTTTTTT.

V and J are TRBV5-1 and TRBJ2-1; D perhaps matches TRBD1 (6 bases). V lost 4 bases to trimming and J lost 0 bases, with 11 bases between them. The germline gives CDR1 SGHRS, CDR2 YFSETQ. The CDR3 has 15 amino acids. CDR3 bases: TGCGCCAGCAGCCGAGACAGGAGCTCCTACAATGAGCAGTTCTTC. Translating it yields CASSRDRSSYNEQFF.

The rearrangement joins TRBV7-9 to TRBJ1-2; no clear D. The CDR3 sequence is 13 residues long. Germline-derived CDR1 and CDR2 are SEHNR and FQNEAQ (reference sequence). Trimming took 5 bases from V and 4 from J, leaving 11 bases between them. In nucleotides, the CDR3 is TGTGCCAGCAGCCCGGGGAGGGTCTATGGCTACACCTTC. Translated: CASSPGRVYGYTF.

V and J are TRBV2 and TRBJ2-3; maybe TRBD1 (6 bases). Trimming removed 6 bases from V and 2 bases from J, with 9 bases in between. There are 13 residues in the CDR3. Germline CDR1 SNHLY, CDR2 FYNNEI. CDR3 nucleotides: TGTGCCAGCAGGGGGGCCGCCACAGATACGCAGTATTTT. Its translation: CASRGAATDTQYF.

The chain is built from TRBV6-5 and TRBJ2-5; maybe TRBD2 (6 bases). Germline CDR1 and CDR2: MNHEY and SVGAGI. V lost 1 base and J 2 bases, leaving 14 bases between the germline ends. This CDR3 contains 16 residues. The chain's CDR3 is CASSYWEAGRQETQYF. The DNA for the CDR3 is TGTGCCAGCAGTTACTGGGAGGCGGGGCGACAAGAGACCCAGTACTTC.

CDR3 in amino acids: CATRTGHFQHF. The CDR3 coding sequence is TGTGCCACCAGGACAGGGCACTTCCAGCATTTT. V gene TRBV19 combines with J gene TRBJ1-5; 8 positions agree with TRBD1. The germline V gene has CDR1 LNHDA and CDR2 SQIVND (reference sequence). The ends lost 10 bases at V and 12 bases at J; junction bases unmatched: 8. The CDR3 is 11 residues long.

V gene TRBV28 combines with J gene TRBJ2-1; D uncertain. CDR1 is MDHEN, CDR2 SYDVKM, per germline. The CDR3 spans 11 residues. V lost 8 bases and J 4 bases, leaving 6 bases between the germline ends. Here the CDR3 reads CASSPYNEQFF. In DNA form, the CDR3 reads TGTGCCAGCTCCCCATACAATGAGCAGTTCTTC.

This chain joins TRBV6-9 and TRBJ2-1, with TRBD2 matching over 10 bases. The CDR3 covers 16 residues. Germline lookup yields CDR1 MNHGY and CDR2 SVAAGI. Trimming cost V 6 bases and J 7 bases; bases outside gene matches: 12. The CDR3 DNA reads as TGTGCCAGCAGGCGCACCGGGACTAGCGAGGGGAATGAGCAGTTCTTC. Its protein product is CASRRTGTSEGNEQFF.

The rearrangement joins TRBV5-6 to TRBJ2-7; 13 bases are a match to TRBD2. This CDR3 has 16 amino acids. Looked up from germline, CDR1 is SGHDT and CDR2 is YYEEEE. V lost 3 bases, J lost 0 bases, and 3 bases stayed unmatched. The CDR3 nucleotides are TGTGCCAGCAGCTGGGGACTAGCGGGACGCTCCTACGAGCAGTACTTC. Amino acid sequence: CASSWGLAGRSYEQYF.

J is TRBJ2-6 and V is TRBV27; 8 nucleotides match TRBD1. Germline CDR1 is MNHEY and CDR2 is SMNVEV (reference sequence). The trim removed 5 bases at V and 2 bases at J, leaving 5 bases unmatched. CDR3 length: 16 amino acids. CDR3 loop: CASSRWTGTGANVLTF. The CDR3 coding sequence is TGTGCCAGCAGTCGTTGGACAGGGACTGGGGCCAACGTCCTGACTTTC.

V gene TRBV21-1 combines with J gene TRBJ2-1; TRBD2 reflects the table's D call only, with no check against the DNA. TRBV21-1 is flagged as a pseudogene. The CDR3 is 15 residues long. CDR3 residues: CASSKDLADVDEQFF. For the CDR3, the DNA is TGTGCCAGCAGCAAAGATCTAGCAGATGTCGATGAGCAGTTCTTC.

The chain links TRBV5-6 to TRBJ2-7, with a tentative D call TRBD1 (6 bases). CDR3 size: 17 residues. The ends were cut back, 3 bases at V and 2 bases at J, with 21 bases in the middle. CDR1 SGHDT and CDR2 YYEEEE come from the germline V gene. The CDR3 reads CASSSIYLRGPPYEQYF. The CDR3 DNA reads as TGTGCCAGCAGCTCCATCTATCTCAGGGGTCCCCCCTACGAGCAGTACTTC. The variable domain in full, with the rest retrieved from reference TRBV5-6 and TRBJ2-7, is DAGVTQSPTHLIKTRGQQVTLRCSPKSGHDTVSWYQQALGQGPQFIFQYYEEEERQRGNFPDRFSGHQFPNYSSELNVNALLLGDSALYLCASSSIYLRGPPYEQYFGPGTRLTVT.

This chain links TRBV27 with TRBJ2-2; 10 positions match TRBD1. Germline values: CDR1 MNHEY, CDR2 SMNVEV (reference sequence). V trimming: 6 bases; J trimming: 3 bases; junction bases outside the gene matches: 7. The CDR3 loop spans 16 amino acids. The CDR3 protein is CASRRQGAFDTGELFF. The CDR3 nucleotides read TGTGCCAGCAGGAGACAGGGGGCCTTCGACACCGGGGAGCTGTTTTTT.

The rearrangement uses TRBV5-4 and TRBJ1-2; 9 bases are a match to TRBD1. Trimming took 4 bases from V and 7 from J; bases not matched to a gene: 8. Germline values: CDR1 SGHNT, CDR2 YYREEE (reference sequence). There are 14 residues in the CDR3. The chain's CDR3 is CASSNRGRRGGYTF. The CDR3 DNA reads TGTGCCAGCAGCAACAGGGGGCGACGAGGTGGCTACACCTTC.

This chain connects TRBV7-9 to TRBJ1-5, with D perhaps matching TRBD1 (5 bases). V lost 1 base, J lost 3 bases, and 13 bases lay in between. This CDR3 is 16 amino acids long. Germline CDR1 and CDR2: SEHNR and FQNEAQ (reference sequence). CDR3 in DNA: TGTGCCAGCAGCTTAGGGACGACAGAATTCAATCAGCCCCAGCATTTT. This sequence encodes CASSLGTTEFNQPQHF.

This clone was recorded a few times. The V and J genes are TRBV7-9 and TRBJ1-2; 8 bases agree with TRBD1. Germline V lookup: CDR1 SEHNR, CDR2 FQNEAQ (reference sequence). With V trimmed by 5 bases and J by 7 bases, 9 bases remained unmatched. The CDR3 has 14 residues. The CDR3 DNA reads TGTGCCAGCAGCCTTCTTCAGGGGGCCGGTGGCTACACCTTC. Translation gives CASSLLQGAGGYTF.

This sequence joins TRBV5-1 and TRBJ1-2, with D hard to call. Trimming stripped 4 bases from V and 6 bases from J, with 13 bases between. This CDR3 contains 13 residues. Germline loops: CDR1 SGHRS, CDR2 YFSETQ. The CDR3 loop is CASSPRDADGYTF. DNA of the CDR3: TGCGCCAGCAGCCCACGGGATGCAGATGGCTACACCTTC.

This chain uses TRBV7-9 with TRBJ2-1; 15 positions match TRBD2. The CDR3 runs to 17 residues. The V and J ends lost 5 bases and 3 bases, in that order; junction bases with no gene match: 5. Germline V gene lookup returns CDR1 SEHNR and CDR2 FQNEAQ (reference sequence). CDR3 region: CASSPGLAGGGYNEQFF. CDR3 nucleotides: TGTGCCAGCAGCCCGGGACTAGCGGGAGGAGGCTACAATGAGCAGTTCTTC.

CDR3 in DNA: TGTGCCAGCAACAAAGGGACAGGTGAGCAGTTCTTC. Translation: CASNKGTGEQFF. The V and J genes are TRBV9 and TRBJ2-1, with 8 bases fitting TRBD1. Per the germline V gene, CDR1 is SGDLS and CDR2 is YYNGEE. This CDR3 contains 12 residues. J gave up 9 bases and V 6 bases, and 5 bases lay outside the gene matches.

The rearrangement joins TRBV5-8 to TRBJ2-5; a possible D gene is TRBD2 (5 bases). The V end lost 2 bases, the J end lost 2 bases, and 13 bases lay between the germline ends. The CDR3 covers 15 residues. The germline CDR1 and CDR2 sequences are SGHTS and YDEGEE. The CDR3 coding sequence is TGTGCCAGCAGCTTTTCGAGGGTTGGGCAAGAGACCCAGTACTTC. It is translated as CASSFSRVGQETQYF.

The chain employs TRBV11-1 and TRBJ2-3, with 10 bases fitting TRBD2. The CDR3 runs 16 residues. Germline lookup yields CDR1 SGHAT and CDR2 FQDESV (reference sequence). V dropped 2 bases and J dropped 3; count of bases not matched to a gene: 5. CDR3 coding DNA: TGTGCCAGCAGCTTACAAGCGGGAGGGGGAACAGATACGCAGTATTTT. As protein: CASSLQAGGGTDTQYF.

In regard to this clone: Within the sample, other DNA sequences also encode this same CDR3. The chain couples TRBV2 to TRBJ2-3, with 14 bases lining up with TRBD2. V gave up 6 bases and J gave up 4 bases; unmatched junction bases: 6. Germline V CDR1 and CDR2: SNHLY, FYNNEI. CDR3 length: 16 amino acids. This CDR3 is CASREGLAGEADTQYF. CDR3 DNA: TGTGCCAGCAGGGAGGGACTAGCGGGAGAGGCAGATACGCAGTATTTT.

V is TRBV7-2 and J is TRBJ1-2; 10 positions agree with TRBD1. V shed 5 bases and J 7 bases; nucleotides not matched to a gene: 10. The CDR3 consists of 15 residues. Germline values: CDR1 SGHTA, CDR2 FQGNSA. This CDR3 is CASSRQTGGRAGYTF. The DNA of the CDR3 is TGTGCCAGCAGCCGACAGACAGGGGGCAGGGCTGGCTACACCTTC.

This clone was seen a single time. The chain is built from TRBV6-5 and TRBJ2-7; the match to TRBD1 covers 7 bases. Germline V gene sequence: CDR1 MNHEY, CDR2 SVGAGI. This CDR3 is 14 amino acids long. The V and J ends lost 6 bases and 0 bases, in that order; junction bases with no gene match: 5. CDR3 DNA sequence: TGTGCCAGCAGGACGGGACAGTACTCCTACGAGCAGTACTTC. Protein: CASRTGQYSYEQYF.